The sequence of this T cell receptor beta chain was determined in a study of cytomegalovirus exposure and HLA in healthy donors. Study background: Early released data had tens of millions of unique TCRs, all coming from HLA-typed donors. Broader study findings: The authors confirmed in vitro that a few CMV-associated chains were specific for CMV antigens. Of the V segments, some could not be distinguished, including TRBV6-2 and TRBV6-3, and were excluded.

Primers for the PCR totalled 60 Vbeta and 13 Jbeta. Libraries were prepared by immunoSEQ multiplex PCR; TCRdb keeps only in-frame clonotypes and omits some of them. The sample has 160,000 or so clones; approximately 80% are singletons. Worth noting for this clone: Antigen specificity is unknown.

Germline CDR1 MNHNS, CDR2 SASEGT. The CDR3 has 13 residues. Between the trimmed V and J ends, which lost 6 bases and 4 bases, there was a span of 10 bases. V gene TRBV6-1 combines with J gene TRBJ1-5; D remains ambiguous. The sequenced material came from PBMCs. The receptor was isolated from a woman in her twenties or thirties in good health and CMV-seropositive. The CDR3 sequence: CASRRAGNQPQHF. The CDR3 bases are TGTGCCAGCAGGAGAGCCGGGAATCAGCCCCAGCATTTT.